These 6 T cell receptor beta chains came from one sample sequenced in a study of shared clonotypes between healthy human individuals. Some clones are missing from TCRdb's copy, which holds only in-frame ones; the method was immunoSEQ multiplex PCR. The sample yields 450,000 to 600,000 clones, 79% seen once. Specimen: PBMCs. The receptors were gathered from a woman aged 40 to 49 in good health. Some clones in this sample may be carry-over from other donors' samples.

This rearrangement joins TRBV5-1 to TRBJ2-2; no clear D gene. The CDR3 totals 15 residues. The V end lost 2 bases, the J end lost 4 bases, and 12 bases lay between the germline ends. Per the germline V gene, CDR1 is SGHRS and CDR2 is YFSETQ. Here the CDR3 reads CASSLDRVSTGELFF. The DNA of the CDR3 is TGCGCCAGCAGCTTAGATAGGGTATCCACCGGGGAGCTGTTTTTT.

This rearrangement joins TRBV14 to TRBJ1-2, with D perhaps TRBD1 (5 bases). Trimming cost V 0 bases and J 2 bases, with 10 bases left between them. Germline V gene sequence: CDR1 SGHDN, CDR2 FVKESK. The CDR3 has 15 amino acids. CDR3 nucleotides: TGTGCCAGCAGCCAAGATCTTTCAGGGAACTATGGCTACACCTTC. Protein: CASSQDLSGNYGYTF.

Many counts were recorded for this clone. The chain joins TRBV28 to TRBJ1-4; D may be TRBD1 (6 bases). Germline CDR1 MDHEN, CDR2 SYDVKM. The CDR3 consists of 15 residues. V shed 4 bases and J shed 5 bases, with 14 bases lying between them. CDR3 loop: CASSSPTGANEKLFF. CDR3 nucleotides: TGTGCCAGCAGTTCCCCGACAGGTGCAAATGAAAAACTGTTTTTT.

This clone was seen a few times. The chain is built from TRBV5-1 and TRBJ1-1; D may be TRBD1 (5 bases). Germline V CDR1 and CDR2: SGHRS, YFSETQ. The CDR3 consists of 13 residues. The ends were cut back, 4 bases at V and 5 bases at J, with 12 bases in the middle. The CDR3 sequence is CASSVGVRTEAFF. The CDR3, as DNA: TGCGCCAGCAGCGTAGGGGTGAGGACTGAAGCTTTCTTT.

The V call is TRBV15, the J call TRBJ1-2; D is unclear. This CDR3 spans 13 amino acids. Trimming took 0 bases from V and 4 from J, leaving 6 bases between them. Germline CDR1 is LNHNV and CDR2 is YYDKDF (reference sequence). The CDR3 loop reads CATSRDRSYGYTF. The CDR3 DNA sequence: TGTGCCACCAGCAGAGATCGGTCCTATGGCTACACCTTC.

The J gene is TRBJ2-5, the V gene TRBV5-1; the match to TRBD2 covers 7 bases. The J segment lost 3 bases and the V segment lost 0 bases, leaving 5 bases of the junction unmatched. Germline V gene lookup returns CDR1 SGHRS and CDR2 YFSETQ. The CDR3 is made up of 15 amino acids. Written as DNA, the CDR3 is TGCGCCAGCAGCTTGGTGGCTAGCGGTGAAGAGACCCAGTACTTC. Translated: CASSLVASGEETQYF.